The TCR beta chain described here comes from a study of T cells expressing NK-cell markers. General observations from the study: Evidence did not settle whether expanded NKG2C+ T cell clones targeted HCMV.

The CDR3 has 17 amino acids. Germline CDR1 reads SGHNT; CDR2 reads YYREEE (reference sequence). TCRdb reanalyzed the 5' RACE reads and collapses them to one entry per CDR3 protein, without DNA. This sample's table reports roughly 3,100 distinct CDR3 sequences. In regard to this clonotype: Antigen: not known.

The chain recombines TRBV5-4 with TRBJ2-6. The TCR originated in a man aged 18-69 years in good health. Sequencing input: blood T cells: a sorted CD56 or NKG2C T cell subset, CD4+ or CD8+ T cells, or bulk PBMC T cells (not recorded which). The CDR3 is CASSPKVSVDGANVLTF.